This TCR beta chain originates from a study of OX40 agonist ivuxolimab in advanced cancers. CDR3 length: 15 residues. The germline V and J ends were trimmed by 2 bases and 2 bases, with 8 bases remaining between them. Germline V gene sequence: CDR1 SGDLS, CDR2 YYNGEE. Here immunoSEQ multiplex PCR was the method, and the copy in TCRdb shows in-frame clones only, minus some. Here the sample spans under 15,000 clones, around four fifths being singletons. V is TRBV9 and J is TRBJ2-6, with D possibly being TRBD1 (5 bases). The sample was CD4+ or CD8+ T cells sorted from blood, taken in a trial of the OX40 agonist ivuxolimab. The sequence came from an adult with an advanced solid tumor such as melanoma, head and neck, liver or kidney cancer. The CDR3 DNA sequence: TGTGCCAGCAGCGTCGCAGGGCCTGGGGCCAACGTCCTGACTTTC. This codes for CASSVAGPGANVLTF.